This record concerns one T cell receptor beta chain sequence. Its antigen is currently unknown. Germline CDR1 and CDR2: MNHEY and SVGAGI. The V end lost 0 bases, the J end lost 8 bases, and 19 bases lay between the germline ends. The CDR3 has 16 amino acids. The data derive from a study of shared clonotypes between healthy human individuals. Study results and caveats: What limited the represented genetic and exposure-history diversity was the small number of donors.

Sequencing was performed with immunoSEQ multiplex PCR; in TCRdb, only in-frame clones are kept and a portion is missing. The sample has 950,000 to 1,100,000 clones; about 75% are singletons. The sample was memory CD4+ T cells sorted from blood. Stated subset: CD45RA-negative fraction. This clonotype was sampled from a man between 18 and 35 years old in good health. J is TRBJ1-2 and V is TRBV6-5; D gene unclear. The CDR3 nucleotides are TGTGCCAGCAGTTACTCAGGTTGGGCCAGCGGCGTCGGCTACACCTTC. Translated: CASSYSGWASGVGYTF.